The rows below give T cell receptor beta chains drawn from one sample of a study of cytomegalovirus exposure and HLA in healthy donors. Profiled with immunoSEQ multiplex PCR; TCRdb holds only in-frame clones, not every one. The data show roughly 180,000 clones, about three quarters seen once. The sample was PBMCs. These receptors were obtained from a man in his late teens or twenties in good health and CMV-seronegative. CDR3s include the opening cysteine and the closing phenylalanine or tryptophan. A D gene is named only where the DNA matches it firmly. A row's size may be missing; if present it is once, few, many or a size class.

d_call j_call v_call clone_size cdr3_nt cdr3_aa
- TRBJ1-5 TRBV5-6 - TGTGCCAGCAGCTTTGGCTATGAGGGGGATCAGCCCCAGCATTTT CASSFGYEGDQPQHF
TRBD2 TRBJ2-7 TRBV14 few TGTGCCAGCAGCCAAGCAGGCGGGAGGGTTTACGAGCAGTACTTC CASSQAGGRVYEQYF
TRBD2 TRBJ2-3 TRBV13 once TGTGCCAGCAGCCTCGGACTAGCGGAAATGGATAGCACAGATACGCAGTATTTT CASSLGLAEMDSTDTQYF
TRBD1 TRBJ2-7 TRBV19 - TGTGCCAGTAGACCGGGACAGGGGATCTACGAGCAGTACTTC CASRPGQGIYEQYF
- TRBJ2-7 TRBV2 - TGTGCCAGCAGACCCGCGGATAGGATCGAGCAGTACTTC CASRPADRIEQYF
- TRBJ1-1 TRBV6-6 - TGTGCCAGCAGTTACAAGGGGTTGAACACTGAAGCTTTCTTT CASSYKGLNTEAFF
- TRBJ1-1 TRBV19 - TGTGCCAGTAGTATTGGACAAATTTTATTGGGCACTGAAGCTTTCTTT CASSIGQILLGTEAFF
TRBD1 TRBJ2-7 TRBV7-9 - TGTTCCAGCAGTGGACAGGGCGGCGAGCAGTACTTC CSSSGQGGEQYF
TRBD2 TRBJ2-7 TRBV7-2 once TGTGCCAGCAGCCGGGAATCGGGACTAGCGGAGGAGCAGTACTTC CASSRESGLAEEQYF
- TRBJ2-1 TRBV7-9 - TGTGCCAGCAGCTTAAAAGGGGGACGGCGGGTGGGGGCTTACAATGAGCAGTTCTTC CASSLKGGRRVGAYNEQFF
TRBD1 TRBJ2-1 TRBV5-3 few TGTGCCAGAAGCACAGGGGGACAGGGCGGGCACTACAATGAGCAGTTCTTC CARSTGGQGGHYNEQFF
TRBD1 TRBJ1-1 TRBV6-6 once TGTGCCAGCAGTTACGCGCCTCAGGGGGCGCGCACTGAAGCTTTCTTT CASSYAPQGARTEAFF
TRBD1 TRBJ1-1 TRBV7-9 - TGTGCCAGCAGCTTAGTAGGGGGCGGGAACACTGAAGCTTTCTTT CASSLVGGGNTEAFF
- TRBJ1-3 TRBV14 once TGTGCCAGCAGACAGCAGGGTGCGGGAAACACCATATATTTT CASRQQGAGNTIYF
- TRBJ2-5 TRBV7-9 - TGTTCCAGCAGCTTCGGAGGGCTGGAGACCCAGTACTTC CSSSFGGLETQYF
- TRBJ1-2 TRBV6-5 - TGTGCCAGCAGTTATTACCCCAGCGGGGGAGACTATGGCTACACCTTC CASSYYPSGGDYGYTF
TRBD1 TRBJ1-5 TRBV30 - TGTGCCTGGGGACAGGGCATAACGTCCAATCAGCCCCAGCATTTT CAWGQGITSNQPQHF